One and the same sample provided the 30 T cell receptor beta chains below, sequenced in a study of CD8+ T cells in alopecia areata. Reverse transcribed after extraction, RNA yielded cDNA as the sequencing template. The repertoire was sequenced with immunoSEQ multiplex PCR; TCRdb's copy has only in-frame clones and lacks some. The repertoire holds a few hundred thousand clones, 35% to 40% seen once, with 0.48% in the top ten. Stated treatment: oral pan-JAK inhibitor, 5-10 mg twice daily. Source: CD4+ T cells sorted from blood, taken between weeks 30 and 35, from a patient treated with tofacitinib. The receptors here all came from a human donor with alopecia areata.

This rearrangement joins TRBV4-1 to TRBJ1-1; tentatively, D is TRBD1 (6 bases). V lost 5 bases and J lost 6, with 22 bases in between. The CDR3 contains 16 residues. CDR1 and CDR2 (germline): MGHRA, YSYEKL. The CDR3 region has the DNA TGCGCCAGCAGCGGTCTCGGCGGCAGGGGTGGATCTGAAGCTTTCTTT. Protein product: CASSGLGGRGGSEAFF.

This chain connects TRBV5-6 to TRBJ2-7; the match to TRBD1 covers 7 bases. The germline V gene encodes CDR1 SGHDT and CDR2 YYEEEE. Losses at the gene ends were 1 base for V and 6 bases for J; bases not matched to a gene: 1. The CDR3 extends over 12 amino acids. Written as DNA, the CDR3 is TGTGCCAGCAGCTTGACAGGGGCCGAGCAGTACTTC. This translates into CASSLTGAEQYF. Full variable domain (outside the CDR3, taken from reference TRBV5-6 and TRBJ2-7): DAGVTQSPTHLIKTRGQQVTLRCSPKSGHDTVSWYQQALGQGPQFIFQYYEEEERQRGNFPDRFSGHQFPNYSSELNVNALLLGDSALYLCASSLTGAEQYFGPGTRLTVT.

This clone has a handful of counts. The CDR3 bases are TGTGCCAGCAGCCCTAAAAGGACAGGGAAGGATGGCTACACCTTC. Encoded protein: CASSPKRTGKDGYTF. V and J are TRBV7-2 and TRBJ1-2, with TRBD1 matching 8 bases. The V and J ends lost 5 bases and 6 bases, in that order; junction bases with no gene match: 11. This CDR3 is built from 15 residues. CDR1 SGHTA and CDR2 FQGNSA come from the germline V gene.

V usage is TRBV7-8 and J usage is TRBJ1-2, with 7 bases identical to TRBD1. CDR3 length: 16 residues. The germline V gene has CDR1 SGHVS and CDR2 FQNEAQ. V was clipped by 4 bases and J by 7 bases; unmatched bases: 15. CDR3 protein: CASSSPPPTGLGGYTF. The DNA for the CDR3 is TGTGCCAGCAGCTCCCCCCCACCGACAGGGCTTGGTGGCTACACCTTC.

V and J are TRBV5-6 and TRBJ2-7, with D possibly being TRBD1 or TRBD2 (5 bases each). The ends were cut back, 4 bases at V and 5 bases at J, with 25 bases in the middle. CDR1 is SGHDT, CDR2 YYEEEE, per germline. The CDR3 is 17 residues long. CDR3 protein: CASSLRAGSSQIHEQYF. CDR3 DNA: TGTGCCAGCAGCCTTCGGGCAGGGAGCTCCCAAATTCACGAGCAGTACTTC.

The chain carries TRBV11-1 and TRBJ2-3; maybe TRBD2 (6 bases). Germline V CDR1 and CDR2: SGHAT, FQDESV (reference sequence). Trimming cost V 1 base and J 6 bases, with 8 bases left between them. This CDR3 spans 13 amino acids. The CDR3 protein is CASSLGAGDTQYF. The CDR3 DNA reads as TGTGCCAGCAGCTTAGGTGCGGGGGATACGCAGTATTTT.

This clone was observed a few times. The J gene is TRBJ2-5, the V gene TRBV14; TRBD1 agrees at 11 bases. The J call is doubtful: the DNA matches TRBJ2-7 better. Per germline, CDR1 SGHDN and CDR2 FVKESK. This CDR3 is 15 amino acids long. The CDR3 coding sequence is TGTGCCAGCAGGCGTACGGGACAGGGGGCCTACGAGCAGTACTTC. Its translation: CASRRTGQGAYEQYF.

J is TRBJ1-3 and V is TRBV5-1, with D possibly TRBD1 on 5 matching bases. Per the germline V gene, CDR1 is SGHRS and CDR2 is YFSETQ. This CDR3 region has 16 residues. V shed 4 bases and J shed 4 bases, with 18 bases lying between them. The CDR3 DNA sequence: TGCGCCAGCAGCCCAGAATCGGGGGTCTCAGGAAACACCATATATTTT. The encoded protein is CASSPESGVSGNTIYF.

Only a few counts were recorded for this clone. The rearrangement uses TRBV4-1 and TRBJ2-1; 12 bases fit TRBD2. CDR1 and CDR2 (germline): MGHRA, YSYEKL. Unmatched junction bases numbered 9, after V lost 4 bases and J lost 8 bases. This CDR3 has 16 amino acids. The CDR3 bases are TGCGCCAGCAGCCTAAGACTAGCGGGGGATCACCATGAGCAGTTCTTC. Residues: CASSLRLAGDHHEQFF.

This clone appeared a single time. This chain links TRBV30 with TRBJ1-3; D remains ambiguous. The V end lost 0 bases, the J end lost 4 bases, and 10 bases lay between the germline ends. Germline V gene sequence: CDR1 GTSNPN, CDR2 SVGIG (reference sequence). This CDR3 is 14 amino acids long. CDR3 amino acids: CAWSVEGGGNTIYF. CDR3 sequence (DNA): TGTGCCTGGAGTGTGGAGGGCGGCGGAAACACCATATATTTT.

CDR3 sequence: CASSLEAARNTEAFF. The CDR3 DNA sequence: TGTGCCAGCAGCTTGGAAGCGGCACGGAACACTGAAGCTTTCTTT. J is TRBJ1-1 and V is TRBV5-4, with D unclear. Germline lookup yields CDR1 SGHNT and CDR2 YYREEE (reference sequence). The CDR3 spans 15 residues. The germline V and J ends were trimmed by 0 bases and 1 base, with 10 bases remaining between them. The variable domain in full, completed from reference TRBV5-4 and TRBJ1-1, reads ETGVTQSPTHLIKTRGQQVTLRCSSQSGHNTVSWYQQALGQGPQFIFQYYREEENGRGNFPPRFSGLQFPNYSSELNVNALELDDSALYLCASSLEAARNTEAFFGQGTRLTVV.

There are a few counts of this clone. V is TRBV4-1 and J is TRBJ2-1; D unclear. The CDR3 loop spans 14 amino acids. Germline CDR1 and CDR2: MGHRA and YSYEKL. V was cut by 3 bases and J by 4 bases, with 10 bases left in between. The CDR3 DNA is TGCGCCAGCAGCCACCAGGCCCTTTACAATGAGCAGTTCTTC. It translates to CASSHQALYNEQFF.

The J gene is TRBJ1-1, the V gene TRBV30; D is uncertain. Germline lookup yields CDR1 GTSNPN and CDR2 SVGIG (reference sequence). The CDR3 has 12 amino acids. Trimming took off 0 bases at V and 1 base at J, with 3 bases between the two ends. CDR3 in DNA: TGTGCCTGGAGTGTAACGAACACTGAAGCTTTCTTT. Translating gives CAWSVTNTEAFF. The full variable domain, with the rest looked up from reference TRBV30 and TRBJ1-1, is SQTIHQWPATLVQPVGSPLSLECTVEGTSNPNLYWYRQAAGRGLQLLFYSVGIGQISSEVPQNLSASRPQDRQFILSSKKLLLSDSGFYLCAWSVTNTEAFFGQGTRLTVV.

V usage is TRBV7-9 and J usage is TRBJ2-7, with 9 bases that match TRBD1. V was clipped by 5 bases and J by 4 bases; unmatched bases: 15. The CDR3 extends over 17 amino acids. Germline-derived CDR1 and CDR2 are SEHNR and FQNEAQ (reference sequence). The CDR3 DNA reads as TGTGCCAGCAGCGCTGACGGGACAGGGAGGATCAAGTACGAGCAGTACTTC. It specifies CASSADGTGRIKYEQYF.

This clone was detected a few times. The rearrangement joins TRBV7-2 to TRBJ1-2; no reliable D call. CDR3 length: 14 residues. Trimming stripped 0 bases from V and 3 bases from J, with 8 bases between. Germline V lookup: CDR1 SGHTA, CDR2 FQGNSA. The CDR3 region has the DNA TGTGCCAGCAGCTTAGCCGGGGTCGACTATGGCTACACCTTC. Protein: CASSLAGVDYGYTF.

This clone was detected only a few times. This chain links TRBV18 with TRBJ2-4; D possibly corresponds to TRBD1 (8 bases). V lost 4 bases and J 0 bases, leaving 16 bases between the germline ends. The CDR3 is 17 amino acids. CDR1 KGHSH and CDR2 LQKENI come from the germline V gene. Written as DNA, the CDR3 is TGTGCCAGCTCACGTGGACAGGGAGGGATAGCCAAAAACATTCAGTACTTC. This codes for CASSRGQGGIAKNIQYF.

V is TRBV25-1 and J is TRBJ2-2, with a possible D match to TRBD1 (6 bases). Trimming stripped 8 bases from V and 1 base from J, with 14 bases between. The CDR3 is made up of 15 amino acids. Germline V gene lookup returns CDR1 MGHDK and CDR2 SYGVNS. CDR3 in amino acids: CASGRKGQNTGELFF. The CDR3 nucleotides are TGTGCCAGCGGGAGAAAGGGACAGAACACCGGGGAGCTGTTTTTT.

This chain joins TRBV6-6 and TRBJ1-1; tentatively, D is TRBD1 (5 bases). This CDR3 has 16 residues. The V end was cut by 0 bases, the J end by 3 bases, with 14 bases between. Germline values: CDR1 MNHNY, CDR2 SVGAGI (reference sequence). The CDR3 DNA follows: TGTGCCAGCAGTTACTCGATGAGGGGTTTGGACACTGAAGCTTTCTTT. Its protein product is CASSYSMRGLDTEAFF.

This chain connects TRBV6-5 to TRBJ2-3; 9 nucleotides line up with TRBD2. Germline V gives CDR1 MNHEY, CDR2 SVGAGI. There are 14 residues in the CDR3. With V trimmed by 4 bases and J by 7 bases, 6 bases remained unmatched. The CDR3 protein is CASSSQRGVNTQYF. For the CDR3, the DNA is TGTGCCAGCAGTTCCCAGCGGGGGGTCAATACGCAGTATTTT.

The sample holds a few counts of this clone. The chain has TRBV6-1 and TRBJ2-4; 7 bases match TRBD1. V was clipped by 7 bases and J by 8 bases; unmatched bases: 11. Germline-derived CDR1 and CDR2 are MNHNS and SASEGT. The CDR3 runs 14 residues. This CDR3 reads CASTESLDRDIQYF. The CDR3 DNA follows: TGTGCCAGCACCGAAAGCCTAGACAGGGACATTCAGTACTTC.

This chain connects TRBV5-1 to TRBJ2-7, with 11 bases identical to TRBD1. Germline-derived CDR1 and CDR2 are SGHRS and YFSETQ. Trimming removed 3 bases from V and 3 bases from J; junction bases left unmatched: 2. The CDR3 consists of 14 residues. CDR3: CASSWTGGNYEQYF. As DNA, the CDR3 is TGCGCCAGCAGCTGGACAGGGGGCAACTACGAGCAGTACTTC.

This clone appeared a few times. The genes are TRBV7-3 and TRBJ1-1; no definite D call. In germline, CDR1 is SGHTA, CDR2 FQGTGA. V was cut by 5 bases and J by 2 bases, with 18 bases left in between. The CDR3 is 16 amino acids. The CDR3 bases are TGTGCCAGCAGCCCCCACTCCATTGGCGCTAACACTGAAGCTTTCTTT. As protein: CASSPHSIGANTEAFF.

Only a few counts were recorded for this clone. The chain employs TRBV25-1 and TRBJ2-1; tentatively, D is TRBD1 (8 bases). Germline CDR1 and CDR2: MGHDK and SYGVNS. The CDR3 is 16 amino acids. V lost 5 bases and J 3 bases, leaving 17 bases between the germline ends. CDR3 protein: CASSPTGGGRYNEQFF. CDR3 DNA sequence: TGTGCCAGCAGTCCCACAGGGGGGGGGCGCTACAATGAGCAGTTCTTC.

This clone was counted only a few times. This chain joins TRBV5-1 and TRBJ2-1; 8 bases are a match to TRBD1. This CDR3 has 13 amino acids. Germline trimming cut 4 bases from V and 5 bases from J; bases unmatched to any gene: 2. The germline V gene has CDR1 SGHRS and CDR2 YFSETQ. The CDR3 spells CASSPGQDNEQFF. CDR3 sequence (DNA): TGCGCCAGCAGCCCGGGACAGGACAATGAGCAGTTCTTC.

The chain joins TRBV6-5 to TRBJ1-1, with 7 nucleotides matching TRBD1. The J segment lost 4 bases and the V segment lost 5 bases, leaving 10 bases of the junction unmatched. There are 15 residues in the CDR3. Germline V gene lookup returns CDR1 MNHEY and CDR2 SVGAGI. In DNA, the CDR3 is TGTGCCAGCAGTGTAAACAGGGGCGTCGGCACTGAAGCTTTCTTT. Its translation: CASSVNRGVGTEAFF.

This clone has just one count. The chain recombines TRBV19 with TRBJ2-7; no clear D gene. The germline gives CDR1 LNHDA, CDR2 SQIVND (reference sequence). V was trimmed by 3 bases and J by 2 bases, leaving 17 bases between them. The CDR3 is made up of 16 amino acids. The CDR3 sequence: CASSIGILGVAYEQYF. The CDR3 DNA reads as TGTGCCAGTAGTATTGGGATCCTCGGAGTAGCCTACGAGCAGTACTTC.

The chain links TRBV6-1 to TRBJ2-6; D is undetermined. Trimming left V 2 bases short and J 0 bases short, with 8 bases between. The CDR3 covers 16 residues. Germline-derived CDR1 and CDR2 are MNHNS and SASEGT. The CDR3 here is CASSERVPSGANVLTF. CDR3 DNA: TGTGCCAGCAGTGAAAGGGTACCCTCTGGGGCCAACGTCCTGACTTTC.

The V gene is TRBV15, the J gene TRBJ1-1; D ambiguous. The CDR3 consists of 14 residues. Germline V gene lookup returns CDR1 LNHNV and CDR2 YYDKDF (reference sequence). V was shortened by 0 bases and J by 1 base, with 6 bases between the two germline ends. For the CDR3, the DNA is TGTGCCACCAGCAGAGATCTGACGAACACTGAAGCTTTCTTT. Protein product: CATSRDLTNTEAFF. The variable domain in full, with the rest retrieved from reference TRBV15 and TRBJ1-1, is DAMVIQNPRYQVTQFGKPVTLSCSQTLNHNVMYWYQQKSSQAPKLLFHYYDKDFNNEADTPDNFQSRRPNTSFCFLDIRSPGLGDTAMYLCATSRDLTNTEAFFGQGTRLTVV.

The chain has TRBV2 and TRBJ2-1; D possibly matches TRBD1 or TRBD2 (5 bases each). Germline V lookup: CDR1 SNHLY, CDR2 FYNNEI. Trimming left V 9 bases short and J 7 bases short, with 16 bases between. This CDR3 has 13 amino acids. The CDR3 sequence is CASLMGDRNEQFF. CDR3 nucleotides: TGTGCCAGTCTTATGGGGGATCGGAATGAGCAGTTCTTC.

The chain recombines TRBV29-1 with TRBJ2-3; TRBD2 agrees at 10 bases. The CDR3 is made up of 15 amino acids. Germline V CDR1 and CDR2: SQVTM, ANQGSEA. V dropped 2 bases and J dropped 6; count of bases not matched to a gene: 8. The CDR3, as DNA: TGCAGCGTTGAAATCCTAGCGGGAGCAAGTGATACGCAGTATTTT. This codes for CSVEILAGASDTQYF.